What follows describes a single T cell receptor (beta chain). Sequenced by immunoSEQ multiplex PCR; TCRdb stores in-frame clones only, minus some. This sample has about 400,000 clones, with just under 90% found just once. This specimen belongs to a study of blood T cell repertoires in COVID-19. CDR1 and CDR2 from the germline V gene are LNHDA and SQIVND (reference sequence). The CDR3 extends over 13 amino acids. V lost 6 bases to trimming and J lost 5 bases, with 13 bases between them. All enrollees were about 18 to 100 years old and from roughly 26 US areas. Participant reports of clinical history set cohort assignment. Cohort 3 recovered donors had two negative PCRs, clearance, or symptom resolution.

Sequences were obtained from PBMCs or T cells enriched from blood (not recorded which). The rearrangement joins TRBV19 to TRBJ1-1; no clear D gene. This sequence was found in a woman aged 25 to 39 who had recovered from COVID-19. CDR3: CASRVESRTEAFF. CDR3 coding DNA: TGTGCCAGTAGGGTGGAGAGTAGAACTGAAGCTTTCTTT.